This T cell receptor (beta chain) was sequenced for a study of CD8+ T cells in alopecia areata. Study outcomes and limitations: Normal skin contains resident alphabeta T cells, and these are also sequenced in scalp samples. Compared with mice, patients displayed less clear TCR sharing, possibly for HLA-related reasons.

The sequencing template was cDNA reverse transcribed from extracted RNA. Using immunoSEQ multiplex PCR, the repertoire was profiled, and TCRdb retains in-frame clones only, with some absent. The sample yields approximately 11,000 clones, around three fifths seen once. Peripheral blood samples and lesional scalp punch biopsies were obtained from alopecia areata patients. In its sample, this clone was seen a few times. Its matching antigen is unknown. The sample was skin. The clonotype originates from a human donor with alopecia areata.

The DNA of the CDR3 is TGTGCCAGCAGTTTAGTTCGGGATCAGCCCCAGCATTTT. Amino acid sequence: CASSLVRDQPQHF. The chain joins TRBV28 to TRBJ1-5; D gene ambiguous. The CDR3 is made up of 13 amino acids. In germline, CDR1 is MDHEN, CDR2 SYDVKM. V lost 2 bases and J 5 bases, leaving 7 bases between the germline ends.